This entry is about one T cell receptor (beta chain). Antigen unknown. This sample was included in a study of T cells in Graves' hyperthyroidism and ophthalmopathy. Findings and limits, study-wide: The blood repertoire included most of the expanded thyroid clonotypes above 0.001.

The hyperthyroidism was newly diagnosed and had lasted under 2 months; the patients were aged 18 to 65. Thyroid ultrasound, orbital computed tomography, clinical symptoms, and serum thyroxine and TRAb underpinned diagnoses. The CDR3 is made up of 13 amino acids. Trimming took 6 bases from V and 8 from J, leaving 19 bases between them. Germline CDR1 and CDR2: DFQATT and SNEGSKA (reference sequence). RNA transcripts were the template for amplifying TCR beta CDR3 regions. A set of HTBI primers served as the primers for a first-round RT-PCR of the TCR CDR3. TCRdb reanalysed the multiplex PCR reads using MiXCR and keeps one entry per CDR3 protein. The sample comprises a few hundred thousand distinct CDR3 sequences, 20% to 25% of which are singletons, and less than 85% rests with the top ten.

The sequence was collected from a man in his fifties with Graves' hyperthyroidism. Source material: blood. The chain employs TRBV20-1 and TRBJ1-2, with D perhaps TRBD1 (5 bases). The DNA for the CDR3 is TGCAGTGCCTCCACGGCAGGGATGGAAGGCTACACCTTC. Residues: CSASTAGMEGYTF.